These 13 T cell receptor beta chains were all obtained from the same sample, sequenced in a study of regulatory T cells in long-lasting Graves disease. Sample time point: newly diagnosed GD, antithyroid drugs for less than 3 months. From RNA extracted from PBMCs, the TCR library was made. Through Arm-PCR of CDR3 regions and iRepertoire HTBI primers, TCR beta libraries were built. From the multiplex PCR reads, TCRdb called clonotypes with MiXCR, one entry per CDR3 protein. The sample has about 520,000 distinct CDR3 sequences, 9.5% to 15% seen once. This sample also belongs to another study, concerning T cells in Graves' hyperthyroidism and ophthalmopathy.

This specimen consisted of peripheral blood mononuclear cells (PBMCs), obtained at new diagnosis, from a patient treated with antithyroid drugs. Source of these receptors: a woman in her thirties with Graves disease.

This chain links TRBV6-2 or TRBV6-3 with TRBJ1-3; 9 bases agree with TRBD1. The CDR3 has 15 residues. Germline V gene lookup returns CDR1 MNHEY and CDR2 SVGEGT. The V and J ends lost 7 bases and 2 bases, in that order; junction bases with no gene match: 6. The CDR3 protein is CASKQDRGTGNTIYF. The CDR3 DNA follows: TGTGCCAGCAAACAGGACAGGGGCACTGGAAACACCATATATTTT.

This clonotype was observed many times. The chain is built from TRBV7-9 and TRBJ2-2, with a weak D call TRBD2 (6 bases). V lost 3 bases and J 1 base, leaving 9 bases between the germline ends. Per germline, CDR1 SEHNR and CDR2 FQNEAQ (reference sequence). The CDR3 spans 15 residues. The CDR3: CASSLVAVNTGELFF. DNA of the CDR3: TGTGCCAGCAGCTTGGTAGCGGTGAACACCGGGGAGCTGTTTTTT.

Worth noting for this clonotype: A read error is possible here, since a much larger clone lies one base away. This chain uses TRBV18 with TRBJ2-5, with TRBD2 identical over 9 bases. The end of the DNA is better explained by TRBJ2-1, so the J call may be wrong. Germline V gene lookup returns CDR1 KGHSH and CDR2 LQKENI. The CDR3 has 16 residues. CDR3 amino acids: CASSPLEPGLAHDQFF. The CDR3 coding sequence is TGTGCCAGCTCACCCTTAGAGCCGGGACTAGCCCATGATCAGTTCTTC.

Only one count was recorded for this clonotype. A much more abundant neighbour one base away suggests this may be a read error. The DNA of the CDR3 is TGTGCCAGCAGCTTAGCCAGGGGGCCGGGGGAGCAGTACTTC. It is translated as CASSLARGPGEQYF. V and J are TRBV11-2 and TRBJ2-7, with 8 bases that match TRBD1. Looked up from germline, CDR1 is SGHAT and CDR2 is FQNNGV. This CDR3 spans 14 amino acids. V gave up 1 base and J gave up 7 bases; unmatched junction bases: 6.

This clonotype was seen ten or more times. The V and J genes are TRBV10-3 and TRBJ1-5, with 12 bases fitting TRBD1. With V trimmed by 0 bases and J by 2 bases, 2 bases remained unmatched. Germline loops: CDR1 ENHRY, CDR2 SYGVKD. The CDR3 loop spans 17 amino acids. The CDR3 DNA follows: TGTGCCATCAGTGAGTCGGGACAGGGGGCAGGCAATCAGCCCCAGCATTTT. This codes for CAISESGQGAGNQPQHF.

This clonotype has ten or more counts. The rearrangement uses TRBV28 and TRBJ1-2, with D perhaps TRBD1 (5 bases). Trimming removed 7 bases from V and 8 bases from J, with 14 bases in between. The CDR3 contains 12 residues. Germline lookup yields CDR1 MDHEN and CDR2 SYDVKM. CDR3 in amino acids: CASTFPGGGYTF. The CDR3 DNA follows: TGTGCCAGCACTTTTCCCGGGGGGGGCTACACCTTC.

The table lists this clonotype with many counts. The chain joins TRBV28 to TRBJ1-2, with D possibly TRBD1 on 5 matching bases. The CDR3 sequence is 13 residues long. The V and J ends lost 10 bases and 8 bases respectively, with 20 bases between them. Germline CDR1 and CDR2: MDHEN and SYDVKM. The CDR3 DNA is TGTGCCACCAGAACGTGGGGCAGGGCCGGCTACACCTTC. Residues: CATRTWGRAGYTF.

The chain joins TRBV11-2 to TRBJ2-1; tentative D call: TRBD1 (6 bases). The CDR3 is 15 residues long. The V and J ends lost 2 bases and 2 bases respectively, with 10 bases between them. Germline values: CDR1 SGHAT, CDR2 FQNNGV. CDR3 nucleotides: TGTGCCAGCAGCTTAAGGGGGAGAACCTACAATGAGCAGTTCTTC. Its translation is CASSLRGRTYNEQFF.

V and J are TRBV6-1 and TRBJ2-7; 11 bases agree with TRBD2. The CDR3 totals 16 residues. The germline CDR1 and CDR2 sequences are MNHNS and SASEGT. CDR3 sequence reads: CMTGLAGGPRSYEQYF. Here the CDR3 DNA reads TGTATGACCGGCCTAGCGGGAGGCCCCCGCTCCTACGAGCAGTACTTC.

This clonotype occurred many times. This rearrangement joins TRBV6-2 or TRBV6-3 to TRBJ2-3; TRBD1 matches 7 bases. The CDR3 runs 16 residues. The V gene end was trimmed by 0 bases and the J gene end by 0 bases; junction bases not matched to a gene: 3. Per the germline V gene, CDR1 is MNHEY and CDR2 is SVGEGT. DNA of the CDR3: TGTGCCAGCAGTTACTCGCACAGGGGAAGCACAGATACGCAGTATTTT. Encoded protein: CASSYSHRGSTDTQYF.

The chain combines TRBV7-9 with TRBJ2-7; TRBD1 matches at 7 bases. V trimming: 10 bases; J trimming: 0 bases; junction bases outside the gene matches: 12. Germline values: CDR1 SEHNR, CDR2 FQNEAQ (reference sequence). The CDR3 loop spans 15 amino acids. The CDR3 loop is CAIHLLTGSSYEQYF. CDR3 DNA: TGTGCCATCCACCTTTTGACAGGGAGCTCCTACGAGCAGTACTTC.

This chain connects TRBV4-2 to TRBJ1-2; weak D call: TRBD1 (5 bases). Deletions cut 2 bases from V and 5 bases from J, with 15 bases between. The CDR3 length is 15 residues. Germline V lookup: CDR1 LGHNA, CDR2 YNFKEQ. CDR3 residues: CASSQTGGTGYGYTF. The CDR3 nucleotides read TGTGCCAGCAGCCAAACAGGCGGTACTGGATATGGCTACACCTTC.

This clonotype was counted only a few times. This chain connects TRBV20-1 to TRBJ2-3, with 11 bases identical to TRBD2. After removal of 3 bases from V and 1 base from J, the junction contained 3 bases not matched to a gene. The CDR3 contains 15 residues. Germline CDR1 DFQATT, CDR2 SNEGSKA (reference sequence). CDR3 in amino acids: CSASRSGRGTDTQYF. The CDR3 DNA sequence: TGCAGTGCTAGTCGTAGCGGGAGGGGCACAGATACGCAGTATTTT.